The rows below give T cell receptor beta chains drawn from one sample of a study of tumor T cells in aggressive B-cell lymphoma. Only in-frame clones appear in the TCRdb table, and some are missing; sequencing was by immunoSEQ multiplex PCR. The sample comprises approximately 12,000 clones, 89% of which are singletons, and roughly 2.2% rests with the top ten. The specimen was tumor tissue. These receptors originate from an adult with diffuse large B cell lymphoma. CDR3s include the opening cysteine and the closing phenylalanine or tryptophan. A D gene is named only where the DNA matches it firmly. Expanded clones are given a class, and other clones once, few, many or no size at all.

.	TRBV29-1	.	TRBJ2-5	CSVLGQIKETQYF	TGCAGCGTCCTTGGACAGATAAAAGAGACCCAGTACTTC
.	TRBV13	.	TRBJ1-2	CASSFRDYGYTF	TGTGCCAGCAGCTTCAGGGACTATGGCTACACCTTC
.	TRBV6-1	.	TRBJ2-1	CASSEGGSYNEQFF	TGTGCCAGCAGTGAAGGGGGCAGCTACAATGAGCAGTTCTTC
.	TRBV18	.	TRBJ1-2	CASSPGANYGYTF	TGTGCCAGCTCACCAGGGGCAAATTATGGCTACACCTTC
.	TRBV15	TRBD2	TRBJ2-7	CATSRDNVASGLYEQYF	TGTGCCACCAGCAGAGATAATGTAGCTAGCGGCCTCTACGAGCAGTACTTC
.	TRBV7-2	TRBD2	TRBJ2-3	CASSYPGGAGQDTQYF	TGTGCCAGCAGCTACCCCGGGGGGGCCGGCCAAGATACGCAGTATTTT
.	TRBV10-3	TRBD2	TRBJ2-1	CAISDPGTSGYNEQFF	TGTGCCATCAGTGATCCCGGGACTAGCGGATACAATGAGCAGTTCTTC
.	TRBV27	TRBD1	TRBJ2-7	CASSFLAGGADEQYF	TGTGCCAGCAGTTTTCTGGCAGGGGGCGCAGACGAGCAGTACTTC
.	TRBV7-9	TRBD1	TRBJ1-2	CASSHGTATLGYTF	TGTGCCAGCAGCCATGGGACAGCGACCCTTGGCTACACCTTC
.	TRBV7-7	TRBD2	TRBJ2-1	CASSTSGRIDEQFF	TGTGCTAGCAGTACTAGCGGAAGGATCGATGAGCAGTTCTTC
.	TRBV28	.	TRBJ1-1	CATELTVNTEAFF	TGTGCCACCGAGTTAACAGTAAACACTGAAGCTTTCTTT
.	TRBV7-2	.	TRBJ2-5	CASSPLTGETQYF	TGTGCCAGCAGCCCGCTGACGGGGGAGACCCAGTACTTC
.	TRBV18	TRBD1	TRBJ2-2	CASSQDRATGELFF	TGTGCCAGCTCACAGGACAGGGCGACCGGGGAGCTGTTTTTT
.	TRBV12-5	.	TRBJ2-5	CASGPSGSQETQYF	TGTGCTAGTGGCCCATCGGGATCCCAAGAGACCCAGTACTTC
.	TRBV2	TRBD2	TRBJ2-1	CASRSRLAGPDEQFF	TGTGCCAGCAGATCGAGGCTAGCGGGCCCCGATGAGCAGTTCTTC
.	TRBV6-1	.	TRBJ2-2	CASSGYGTGELFF	TGTGCCAGCAGTGGTTACGGCACCGGGGAGCTGTTTTTT
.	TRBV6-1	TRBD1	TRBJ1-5	CASSGVGDSLGGNQPQHF	TGTGCCAGCAGTGGAGTTGGGGACAGCCTTGGGGGCAATCAGCCCCAGCATTTT
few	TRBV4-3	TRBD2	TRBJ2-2	CASSQDVLAGTGGELFF	TGCGCCAGCAGCCAAGATGTTCTAGCGGGAACGGGCGGGGAGCTGTTTTTT
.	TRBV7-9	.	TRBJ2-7	CASSLALFDWTYEQYF	TGTGCCAGCAGCTTAGCGCTTTTTGACTGGACCTACGAGCAGTACTTC
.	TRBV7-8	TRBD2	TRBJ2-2	CASSLGGLGLRGGELFF	TGTGCCAGCAGCTTAGGCGGACTAGGACTTAGGGGCGGGGAGCTGTTTTTT
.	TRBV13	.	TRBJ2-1	CASSLWLQGSYNEQFF	TGTGCCAGCAGCTTGTGGCTTCAGGGCTCCTACAATGAGCAGTTCTTC
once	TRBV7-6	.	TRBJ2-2	CASRDLGTNTGELFF	TGTGCCAGCAGGGACTTAGGGACGAACACCGGGGAGCTGTTTTTT